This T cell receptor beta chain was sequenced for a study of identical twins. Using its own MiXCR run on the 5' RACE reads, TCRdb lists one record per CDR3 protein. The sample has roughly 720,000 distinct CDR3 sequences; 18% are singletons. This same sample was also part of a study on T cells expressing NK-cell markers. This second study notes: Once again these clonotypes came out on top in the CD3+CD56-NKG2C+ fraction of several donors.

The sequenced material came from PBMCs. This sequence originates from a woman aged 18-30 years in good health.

CDR3 loop: CASSLGGGFTDTQYF. Written as DNA, the CDR3 is TGTGCCAGCAGCTTGGGCGGGGGCTTCACAGATACGCAGTATTTT. This chain joins TRBV11-2 and TRBJ2-3, with D perhaps matching TRBD2 (7 bases). The CDR3 covers 15 residues. The V gene lost 3 bases and the J gene lost 2 bases, with 12 bases spanning the gap. Germline V gene data show CDR1 as SGHAT and CDR2 as FQNNGV. Full variable domain (outside the CDR3, taken from reference TRBV11-2 and TRBJ2-3): EAGVAQSPRYKIIEKRQSVAFWCNPISGHATLYWYQQILGQGPKLLIQFQNNGVVDDSQLPKDRFSAERLKGVDSTLKIQPAKLEDSAVYLCASSLGGGFTDTQYFGPGTRLTVL.